The TCR beta chain under discussion was sequenced for a study of blood T cell repertoires in COVID-19. Study details: Donors in the United States, Italy and Spain gave samples during acute or convalescent COVID-19. In each case, the material was cDNA or gDNA derived from T cells, B-cell-depleted T cells, or PBMCs.

This CDR3 is built from 13 residues. The V and J ends lost 6 bases and 6 bases, in that order; junction bases with no gene match: 3. Study processing details: The authors estimated nucleated cell counts from reference gene primer amplification. Sequenced by immunoSEQ multiplex PCR; TCRdb stores in-frame clones only, minus some. Clone size and the V and J calls come from that table; the DNA yielded D and trimming. The sample has under 250,000 clones; 92% are singletons. The J gene is TRBJ2-4, the V gene TRBV12-3 or TRBV12-4; 9 nucleotides match TRBD1. Sequencing was performed on peripheral blood. The receptor was isolated from a man between 25 and 39 years old with acute or convalescent COVID-19. As DNA, the CDR3 is TGTGCCAGCAGAGGGACAGGGAGAAACATTCAGTACTTC. It codes for CASRGTGRNIQYF.